This passage covers 25 T cell receptor beta chains from one sample sequenced in a study of control samples from healthy donors and cancer patients. Data came from immunoSEQ multiplex PCR; TCRdb stores just in-frame clones and leaves some out. The sample has some 120,000 clones; 88% are singletons. What was sequenced was blood. All receptors come from a woman between 65 and 79 years old in good health.

CDR3 bases: TGTGCCAGCAGCCAAGGGCCGGGACGTCAACTGAACACTGAAGCTTTCTTT. Residues: CASSQGPGRQLNTEAFF. This chain uses TRBV3-1 (or the pseudogene TRBV3-2) with TRBJ1-1; maybe TRBD1 (5 bases). Germline CDR1 is LGHDT and CDR2 is YNNKEL (reference sequence). The CDR3 consists of 17 residues. V lost 1 base and J 0 bases, leaving 15 bases between the germline ends.

The count of this clone is one. V and J are TRBV19 and TRBJ2-7; 7 nucleotides agree with TRBD1. CDR1 is LNHDA and CDR2 is SQIVND in the germline V gene (reference sequence). Trimming took 4 bases from V and 1 from J; bases not matched to a gene: 4. The CDR3 totals 14 residues. The CDR3 DNA is TGTGCCAGTAGTACGGGCAGGGGGTCCTACGAGCAGTACTTC. Translating gives CASSTGRGSYEQYF. Filled out from reference TRBV19 and TRBJ2-7, the complete variable domain reads DGGITQSPKYLFRKEGQNVTLSCEQNLNHDAMYWYRQDPGQGLRLIYYSQIVNDFQKGDIAEGYSVSREKKESFPLTVTSAQKNPTAFYLCASSTGRGSYEQYFGPGTRLTVT.

CDR3 sequence: CSIYWNTEAFF. In DNA, the CDR3 is TGCAGCATCTACTGGAACACTGAAGCTTTCTTT. This rearrangement joins TRBV20-1 to TRBJ1-1; D is ambiguous. The CDR3 consists of 11 residues. CDR1 and CDR2 (germline): DFQATT, SNEGSKA (reference sequence).

The CDR3 sequence: CASSQDEGSGSYEQYF. The DNA of the CDR3 is TGCGCCAGCAGCCAAGACGAGGGAAGCGGTTCTTACGAGCAGTACTTC. The gene calls are TRBV4-3 and TRBJ2-7, with D perhaps TRBD2 (5 bases). Germline lookup yields CDR1 LGHNA and CDR2 YSLEER. There are 16 residues in the CDR3. V was trimmed by 0 bases and J by 4 bases, leaving 16 bases between them.

The DNA of the CDR3 is TGTGCCAGCAGCTTACAGGCGGGGGGTCACACCGGGGAGCTGTTTTTT. It encodes CASSLQAGGHTGELFF. The V gene is TRBV7-2, the J gene TRBJ2-2; 8 bases line up with TRBD2. Germline CDR1 reads SGHTA; CDR2 reads FQGNSA. This CDR3 is built from 16 residues. The J segment lost 3 bases and the V segment lost 2 bases, leaving 5 bases of the junction unmatched.

The J gene is TRBJ2-3, the V gene TRBV27; TRBD2 might be the D (5 bases). The CDR3 runs 17 residues. Germline CDR1 and CDR2: MNHEY and SMNVEV (reference sequence). V lost 0 bases and J lost 0, with 13 bases in between. CDR3: CASSLSVGETSTDTQYF. The CDR3 DNA sequence: TGTGCCAGCAGTTTATCAGTCGGGGAAACGAGCACAGATACGCAGTATTTT.

A single count supports this clone. The J gene is TRBJ1-2, the V gene TRBV6-5; unclear D gene. V was shortened by 5 bases and J by 3 bases, with 16 bases between the two germline ends. This CDR3 has 15 amino acids. The V gene's germline CDR1 is MNHEY and CDR2 SVGAGI. CDR3 coding DNA: TGTGCCAGCAGTCTCGGTTCGGCCGGACACTATGGCTACACCTTC. Amino acid sequence: CASSLGSAGHYGYTF.

V is TRBV5-1 and J is TRBJ1-4; D is ambiguous. The CDR3 consists of 14 residues. Germline CDR1 is SGHRS and CDR2 is YFSETQ. V was trimmed by 0 bases and J by 8 bases, leaving 11 bases between them. Here the CDR3 reads CASSLALQNEKLFF. Here the CDR3 DNA reads TGCGCCAGCAGCTTGGCCTTGCAGAACGAAAAACTGTTTTTT.

The V gene is TRBV7-2, the J gene TRBJ2-5; D ambiguous. V was shortened by 1 base and J by 7 bases, with 10 bases between the two germline ends. The CDR3 is made up of 13 amino acids. CDR1 and CDR2 (germline): SGHTA, FQGNSA. The CDR3 spells CASSLGGMGTQYF. The CDR3 bases are TGTGCCAGCAGCTTAGGAGGAATGGGGACCCAGTACTTC.

The genes are TRBV7-9 and TRBJ1-1; perhaps TRBD1 as D (5 bases). Germline values: CDR1 SEHNR, CDR2 FQNEAQ (reference sequence). The CDR3 runs to 14 residues. The V gene lost 5 bases and the J gene lost 5 bases, with 15 bases spanning the gap. CDR3 in amino acids: CASSPSGTRTEAFF. CDR3 DNA: TGTGCCAGCAGCCCATCCGGGACGAGGACTGAAGCTTTCTTT. Supplemented by reference TRBV7-9 and TRBJ1-1, the full variable domain reads DTGVSQNPRHKITKRGQNVTFRCDPISEHNRLYWYRQTLGQGPEFLTYFQNEAQLEKSRLLSDRFSAERPKGSFSTLEIQRTEQGDSAMYLCASSPSGTRTEAFFGQGTRLTVV.

On this clone: One end of the junction varies from germline; a read error may be responsible. This CDR3 reads CANSKTDGVEHF. The DNA for the CDR3 is TGTGCCAACAGTAAGACTGACGGAGTGGAGCATTTT. The V gene is TRBV12-3 or TRBV12-4, the J gene TRBJ1-5; D is unclear. The CDR3 totals 12 residues.

Details on this clone: The sample holds other DNA sequences that translate to the same CDR3. The chain links TRBV6-5 to TRBJ1-1, with D maybe TRBD1 (5 bases). The V end lost 4 bases, the J end lost 5 bases, and 11 bases lay between the germline ends. CDR1 MNHEY and CDR2 SVGAGI come from the germline V gene. The CDR3 contains 13 residues. CDR3 residues: CASSLGPRTEAFF. As DNA, the CDR3 is TGTGCCAGCAGTTTGGGGCCGAGGACTGAAGCTTTCTTT.

J is TRBJ2-7 and V is TRBV5-1, with 8 bases matching TRBD2. V lost 4 bases, J lost 2 bases, and 8 bases stayed unmatched. Germline-derived CDR1 and CDR2 are SGHRS and YFSETQ. CDR3 length: 15 amino acids. For the CDR3, the DNA is TGCGCCAGCAGCCGGGGGGGTGTGAGGACCTACGAGCAGTACTTC. Translating gives CASSRGGVRTYEQYF.

The chain has TRBV7-2 and TRBJ2-7; possibly TRBD2 for D (6 bases). Trimming left V 2 bases short and J 6 bases short, with 14 bases between. Germline CDR1 SGHTA, CDR2 FQGNSA. CDR3 size: 14 residues. The chain's CDR3 is CASSLKRSGGEQYF. As DNA, the CDR3 is TGTGCCAGCAGCTTAAAACGGTCCGGGGGCGAGCAGTACTTC.

The chain links TRBV20-1 to TRBJ2-5; the D is unclear. The V gene's germline CDR1 is DFQATT and CDR2 SNEGSKA (reference sequence). V was cut by 7 bases and J by 5 bases, with 11 bases left in between. The CDR3 covers 11 residues. The CDR3 here is CSVWRRETQYF. In DNA form, the CDR3 reads TGCAGTGTTTGGCGGCGGGAGACCCAGTACTTC.

The chain couples TRBV21-1 to TRBJ2-3; TRBD2, the table's D call, lacks a check against the DNA. TRBV21-1 is a pseudogene locus. CDR3 length equals 16 residues. CDR3 in amino acids: CASSKAREEDTDTQYF. The CDR3 DNA reads as TGTGCCAGCAGCAAAGCGCGGGAAGAAGACACAGATACGCAGTATTTT.

A few counts support this clone. The J gene is TRBJ1-3, the V gene TRBV7-9, with TRBD1 matching 7 bases. V was pared by 5 bases and J by 0 bases, with 7 bases of the junction left unmatched. The germline gives CDR1 SEHNR, CDR2 FQNEAQ (reference sequence). The CDR3 totals 16 residues. The CDR3 spells CASSAPGTVSGNTIYF. DNA for the CDR3: TGTGCCAGCAGCGCTCCCGGGACAGTCTCTGGAAACACCATATATTTT.

This clone was counted once. V is TRBV4-1 and J is TRBJ1-2, with TRBD1 matching over 10 bases. Germline CDR1 is MGHRA and CDR2 is YSYEKL. J lost 6 bases, V lost 6 bases, and 7 bases had no gene match. The CDR3 extends over 14 amino acids. The CDR3 reads CASRLDRGWNGYTF. DNA for the CDR3: TGCGCCAGCAGACTGGACAGGGGGTGGAATGGCTACACCTTC.

The chain combines TRBV5-1 with TRBJ1-2, with 7 bases that match TRBD1. Germline CDR1 reads SGHRS; CDR2 reads YFSETQ. Trimming removed 4 bases from V and 3 bases from J; junction bases left unmatched: 3. This CDR3 comprises 13 residues. Here the CDR3 DNA reads TGCGCCAGCAGCGCGGGACAGTACTATGGCTACACCTTC. As protein: CASSAGQYYGYTF.

The chain joins TRBV6-5 to TRBJ1-2; D not resolved. Trimming removed 7 bases at V and 4 bases at J, with 13 bases between. The V gene's germline CDR1 is MNHEY and CDR2 SVGAGI. This CDR3 has 13 amino acids. The CDR3: CASTLQIPYGYTF. CDR3 DNA sequence: TGTGCCAGCACCCTACAGATCCCCTATGGCTACACCTTC.

The chain has TRBV10-3 and TRBJ2-3; 10 nucleotides agree with TRBD2. With V trimmed by 4 bases and J by 6 bases, 7 bases remained unmatched. The CDR3 is 15 residues long. The germline V gene has CDR1 ENHRY and CDR2 SYGVKD. The CDR3 sequence is CAISVQRGGWDTQYF. The CDR3 DNA reads as TGTGCCATCAGTGTTCAGCGGGGGGGCTGGGATACGCAGTATTTT.

This sequence joins TRBV6-4 and TRBJ1-2; D not certain. The length of the CDR3 is 11 residues. Trimming took off 3 bases at V and 4 bases at J, with 3 bases between the two ends. The germline gives CDR1 MRHNA, CDR2 SNTAGT. This CDR3 reads CASSDRYGYTF. DNA for the CDR3: TGTGCCAGCAGTGATCGCTATGGCTACACCTTC.

The J gene is TRBJ2-3, the V gene TRBV7-2; 9 nucleotides agree with TRBD2. Germline CDR1 SGHTA, CDR2 FQGNSA. This CDR3 contains 15 residues. Germline trimming cut 6 bases from V and 6 bases from J; bases unmatched to any gene: 10. CDR3 in DNA: TGTGCCAGCAGGAAGGGCGGGGGGGCCCGGGATACGCAGTATTTT. It is translated as CASRKGGGARDTQYF.

This chain joins TRBV3-1 (or the pseudogene TRBV3-2) and TRBJ1-5, with 7 bases fitting TRBD1. With V trimmed by 1 base and J by 1 base, 7 bases remained unmatched. The CDR3 is 17 amino acids. CDR1 and CDR2 (germline): LGHDT, YNNKEL (reference sequence). CDR3 nucleotide sequence: TGTGCCAGCAGCCAAGGGCAGGGGGGAACAAGCAATCAGCCCCAGCATTTT. Protein product: CASSQGQGGTSNQPQHF.

This chain connects TRBV5-1 to TRBJ2-7, with TRBD2 matching 10 bases. V shed 2 bases and J 7 bases; nucleotides not matched to a gene: 9. Germline V gives CDR1 SGHRS, CDR2 YFSETQ. The length of the CDR3 is 15 residues. Here the CDR3 DNA reads TGCGCCAGCAGCTTACAATCTCCGGGACTAGCGGAGCAGTACTTC. Its protein is CASSLQSPGLAEQYF.